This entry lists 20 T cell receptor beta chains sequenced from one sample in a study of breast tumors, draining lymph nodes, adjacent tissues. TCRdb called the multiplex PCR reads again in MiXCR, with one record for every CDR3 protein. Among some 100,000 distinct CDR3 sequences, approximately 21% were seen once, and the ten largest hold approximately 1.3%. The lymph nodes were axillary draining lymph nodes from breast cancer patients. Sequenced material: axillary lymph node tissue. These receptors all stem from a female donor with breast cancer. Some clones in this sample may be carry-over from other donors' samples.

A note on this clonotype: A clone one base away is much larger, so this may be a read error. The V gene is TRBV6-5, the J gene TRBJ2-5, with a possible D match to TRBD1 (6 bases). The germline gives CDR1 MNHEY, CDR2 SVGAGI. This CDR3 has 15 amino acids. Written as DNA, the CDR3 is TGTGCCAGCAGTTACTCGCCCAGGGGTTCCGAGACCCAGTGCTTC. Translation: CASSYSPRGSETQCF.

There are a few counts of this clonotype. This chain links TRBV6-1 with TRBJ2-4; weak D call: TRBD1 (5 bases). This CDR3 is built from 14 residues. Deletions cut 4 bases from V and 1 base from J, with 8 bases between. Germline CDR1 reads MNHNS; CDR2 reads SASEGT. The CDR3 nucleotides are TGTGCCAGCAGTGTGCAGGGTGCCAAAAACATTCAGTACTTC. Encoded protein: CASSVQGAKNIQYF.

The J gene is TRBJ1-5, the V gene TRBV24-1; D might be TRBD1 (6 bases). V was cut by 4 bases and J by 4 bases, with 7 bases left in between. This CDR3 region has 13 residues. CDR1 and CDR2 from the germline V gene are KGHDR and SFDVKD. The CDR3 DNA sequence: TGTGCCACCAGTGAGGGGGCTAATCAGCCCCAGCATTTT. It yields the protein CATSEGANQPQHF.

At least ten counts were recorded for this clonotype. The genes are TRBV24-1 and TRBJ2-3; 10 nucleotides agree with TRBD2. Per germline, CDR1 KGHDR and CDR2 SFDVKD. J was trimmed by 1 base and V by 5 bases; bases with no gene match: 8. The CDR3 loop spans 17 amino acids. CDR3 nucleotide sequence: TGTGCCACCAGTGCCCCAGCTAGCGGGAGCGGCACAGATACGCAGTATTTT. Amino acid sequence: CATSAPASGSGTDTQYF.

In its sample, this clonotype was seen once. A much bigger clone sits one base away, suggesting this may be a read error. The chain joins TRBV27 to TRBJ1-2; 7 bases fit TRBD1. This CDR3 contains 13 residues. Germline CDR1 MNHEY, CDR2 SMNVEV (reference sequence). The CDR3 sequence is CASGLRQGDGYTF. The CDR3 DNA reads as TGTGCCAGCGGTTTACGACAGGGAGACGGCTACACCTTC.

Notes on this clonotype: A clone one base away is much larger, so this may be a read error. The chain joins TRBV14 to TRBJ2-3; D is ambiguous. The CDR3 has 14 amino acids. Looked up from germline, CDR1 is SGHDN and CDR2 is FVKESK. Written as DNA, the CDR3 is TGTGCCAGCAACCAAGATCAGAGTACAGATGCGCAGTATTTT. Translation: CASNQDQSTDAQYF.

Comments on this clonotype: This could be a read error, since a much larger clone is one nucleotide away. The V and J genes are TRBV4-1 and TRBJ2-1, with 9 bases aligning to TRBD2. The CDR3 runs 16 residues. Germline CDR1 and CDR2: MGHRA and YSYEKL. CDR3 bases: TGCGCCAGCAGCGCGGGAGGGCCGGTAAATAGGAATGAGCAGTCCTTC. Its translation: CASSAGGPVNRNEQSF.

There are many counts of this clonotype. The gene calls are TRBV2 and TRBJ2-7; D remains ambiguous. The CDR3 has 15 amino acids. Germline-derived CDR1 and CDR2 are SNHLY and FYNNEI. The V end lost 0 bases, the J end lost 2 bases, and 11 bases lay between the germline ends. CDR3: CASSEAFQITYEQYF. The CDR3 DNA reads TGTGCCAGCAGTGAAGCGTTTCAGATCACCTACGAGCAGTACTTC. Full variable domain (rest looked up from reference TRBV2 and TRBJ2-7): EPEVTQTPSHQVTQMGQEVILRCVPISNHLYFYWYRQILGQKVEFLVSFYNNEISEKSEIFDDQFSVERPDGSNFTLKIRSTKLEDSAMYFCASSEAFQITYEQYFGPGTRLTVT.

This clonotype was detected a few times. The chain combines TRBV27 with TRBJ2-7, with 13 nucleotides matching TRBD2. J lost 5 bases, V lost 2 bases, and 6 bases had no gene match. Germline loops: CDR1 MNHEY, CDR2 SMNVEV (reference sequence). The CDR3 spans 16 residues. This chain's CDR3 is CASSLPPTSGRNEQYF. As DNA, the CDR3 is TGTGCCAGCAGTTTACCGCCGACTAGCGGGAGGAACGAGCAGTACTTC.

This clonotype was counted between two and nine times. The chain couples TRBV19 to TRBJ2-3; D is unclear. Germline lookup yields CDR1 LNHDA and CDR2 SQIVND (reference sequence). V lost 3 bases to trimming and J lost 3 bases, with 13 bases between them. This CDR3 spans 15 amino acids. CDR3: CASSILLTTTDTQYF. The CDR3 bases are TGTGCCAGTAGTATTTTACTTACGACGACAGATACGCAGTATTTT.

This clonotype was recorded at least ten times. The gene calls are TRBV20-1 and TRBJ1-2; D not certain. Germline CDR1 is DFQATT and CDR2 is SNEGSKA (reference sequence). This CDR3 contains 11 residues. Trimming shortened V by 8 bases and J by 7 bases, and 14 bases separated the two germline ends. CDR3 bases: TGCAGTCCCCTTTCGGAGGGTGGCTACACCTTC. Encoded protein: CSPLSEGGYTF.

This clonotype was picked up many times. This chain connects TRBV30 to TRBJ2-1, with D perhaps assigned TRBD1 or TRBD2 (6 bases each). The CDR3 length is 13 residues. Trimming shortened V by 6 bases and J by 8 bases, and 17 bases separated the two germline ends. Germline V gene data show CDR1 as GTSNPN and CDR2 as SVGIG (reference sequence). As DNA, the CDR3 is TGTGCCTGTCGGGGGCCGGTCCTCTATGAGCAGTTCTTC. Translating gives CACRGPVLYEQFF.

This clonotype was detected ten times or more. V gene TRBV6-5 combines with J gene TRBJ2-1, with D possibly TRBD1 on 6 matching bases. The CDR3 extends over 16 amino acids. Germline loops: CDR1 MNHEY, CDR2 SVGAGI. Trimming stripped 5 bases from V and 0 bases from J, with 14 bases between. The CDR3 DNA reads TGTGCCAGCAGTCGGAGGACAGCTAGCTCCTACAATGAGCAGTTCTTC. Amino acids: CASSRRTASSYNEQFF.

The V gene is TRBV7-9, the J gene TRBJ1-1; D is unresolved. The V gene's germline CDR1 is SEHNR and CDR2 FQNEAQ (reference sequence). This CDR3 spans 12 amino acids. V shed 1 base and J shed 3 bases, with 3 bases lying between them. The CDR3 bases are TGTGCCAGCAGCTTAGGATACACTGAAGCTTTCTTT. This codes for CASSLGYTEAFF.

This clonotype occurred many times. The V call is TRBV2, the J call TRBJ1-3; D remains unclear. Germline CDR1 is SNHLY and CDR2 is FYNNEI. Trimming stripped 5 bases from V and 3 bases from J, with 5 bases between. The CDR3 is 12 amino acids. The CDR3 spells CASSLLGNTIYF. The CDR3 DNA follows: TGTGCCAGCAGTTTACTTGGAAACACCATATATTTT.

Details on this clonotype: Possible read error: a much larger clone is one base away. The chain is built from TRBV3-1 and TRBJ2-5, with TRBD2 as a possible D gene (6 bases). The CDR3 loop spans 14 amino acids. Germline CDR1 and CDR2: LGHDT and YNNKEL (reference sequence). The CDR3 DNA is TGTGCCAGCAGCAAAAGTTGGGGGGTAGAGACCCAGTGCTTC. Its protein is CASSKSWGVETQCF.

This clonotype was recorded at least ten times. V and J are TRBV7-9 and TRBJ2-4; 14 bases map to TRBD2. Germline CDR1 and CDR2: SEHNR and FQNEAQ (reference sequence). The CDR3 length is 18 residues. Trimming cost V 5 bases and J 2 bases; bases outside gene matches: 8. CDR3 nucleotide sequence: TGTGCCAGCAGCCCGGGACTAGCGGGAGTGGGTTCCAAAAACATTCAGTACTTC. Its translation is CASSPGLAGVGSKNIQYF. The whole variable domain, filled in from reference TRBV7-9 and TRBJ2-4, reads DTGVSQNPRHKITKRGQNVTFRCDPISEHNRLYWYRQTLGQGPEFLTYFQNEAQLEKSRLLSDRFSAERPKGSFSTLEIQRTEQGDSAMYLCASSPGLAGVGSKNIQYFGAGTRLSVL.

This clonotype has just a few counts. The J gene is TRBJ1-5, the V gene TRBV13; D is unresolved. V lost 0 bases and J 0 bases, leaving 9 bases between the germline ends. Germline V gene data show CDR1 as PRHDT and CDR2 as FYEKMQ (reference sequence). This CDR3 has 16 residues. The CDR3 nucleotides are TGTGCCAGCAGCTTAGGCACCCGTAATAGCAATCAGCCCCAGCATTTT. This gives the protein CASSLGTRNSNQPQHF.

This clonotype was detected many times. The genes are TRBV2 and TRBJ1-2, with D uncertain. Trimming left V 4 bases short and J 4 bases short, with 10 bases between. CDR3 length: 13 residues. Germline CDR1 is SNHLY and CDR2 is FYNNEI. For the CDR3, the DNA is TGTGCCAGCAGTGCAAACGGATTCTATGGCTACACCTTC. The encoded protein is CASSANGFYGYTF.

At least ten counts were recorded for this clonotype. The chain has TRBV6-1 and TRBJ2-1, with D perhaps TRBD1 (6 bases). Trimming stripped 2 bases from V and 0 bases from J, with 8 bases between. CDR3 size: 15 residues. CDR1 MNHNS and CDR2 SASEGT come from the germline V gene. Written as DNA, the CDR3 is TGTGCCAGCAGTGAATACAGGGACTCCTACAATGAGCAGTTCTTC. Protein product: CASSEYRDSYNEQFF.